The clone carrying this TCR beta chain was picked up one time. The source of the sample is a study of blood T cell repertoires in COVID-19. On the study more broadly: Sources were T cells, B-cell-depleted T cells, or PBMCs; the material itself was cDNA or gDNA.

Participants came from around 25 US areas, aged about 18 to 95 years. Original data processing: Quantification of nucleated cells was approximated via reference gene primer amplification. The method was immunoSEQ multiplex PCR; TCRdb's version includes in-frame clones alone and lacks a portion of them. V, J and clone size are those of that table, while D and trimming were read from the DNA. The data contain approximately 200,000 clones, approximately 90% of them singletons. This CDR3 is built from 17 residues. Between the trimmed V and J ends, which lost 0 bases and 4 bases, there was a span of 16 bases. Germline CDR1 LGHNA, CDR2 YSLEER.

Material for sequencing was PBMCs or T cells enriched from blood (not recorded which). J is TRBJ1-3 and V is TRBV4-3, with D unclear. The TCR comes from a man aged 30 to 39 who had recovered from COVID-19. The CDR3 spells CASSQDRAILAGNTIYF. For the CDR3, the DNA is TGCGCCAGCAGCCAAGATAGAGCGATCTTAGCCGGAAACACCATATATTTT.